This entry is about one TCR beta chain. The antigen is undetermined. Germline V gene lookup returns CDR1 KGHSH and CDR2 LQKENI. Trimming shortened V by 8 bases and J by 0 bases, and 10 bases separated the two germline ends. CDR3 length: 13 residues. TRB was amplified from roughly 250-500 ng of blood genomic DNA. The sample belongs to a study of T and B cells in COVID-19 patients. On the study more broadly: Peripheral blood came from COVID-19 patients with active infection or after recovery. Critical illness requiring mechanical ventilation or extracorporeal membrane oxygenation affected 12 of 20 active-infection patients. Median age was approximately 33 years in the recovered cohort and around 67 years in the active-infection cohort. Study-level findings and limits: Highly clonal in active COVID-19, TRB repertoires exceeded healthy-donor diversity and richness at recovery.

TRB rearrangements were amplified by multiplex PCR with BIOMED2 TRB-A/B primers. TCRdb processed the multiplex PCR reads anew with MiXCR; each CDR3 protein has one entry. The sample lists thousands of distinct CDR3 sequences; roughly 31% were seen once. The genes are TRBV18 and TRBJ1-1; D gene ambiguous. The receptor was isolated from a human donor who had recovered from COVID-19. Sequencing was done on a sample of blood. Here the CDR3 DNA reads TGTGCCAGCCGCGACACATTGAACACTGAAGCTTTCTTT. This codes for CASRDTLNTEAFF. Complete variable domain (other parts from reference TRBV18 and TRBJ1-1): NAGVMQNPRHLVRRRGQEARLRCSPMKGHSHVYWYRQLPEEGLKFMVYLQKENIIDESGMPKERFSAEFPKEGPSILRIQQVVRGDSAAYFCASRDTLNTEAFFGQGTRLTVV.